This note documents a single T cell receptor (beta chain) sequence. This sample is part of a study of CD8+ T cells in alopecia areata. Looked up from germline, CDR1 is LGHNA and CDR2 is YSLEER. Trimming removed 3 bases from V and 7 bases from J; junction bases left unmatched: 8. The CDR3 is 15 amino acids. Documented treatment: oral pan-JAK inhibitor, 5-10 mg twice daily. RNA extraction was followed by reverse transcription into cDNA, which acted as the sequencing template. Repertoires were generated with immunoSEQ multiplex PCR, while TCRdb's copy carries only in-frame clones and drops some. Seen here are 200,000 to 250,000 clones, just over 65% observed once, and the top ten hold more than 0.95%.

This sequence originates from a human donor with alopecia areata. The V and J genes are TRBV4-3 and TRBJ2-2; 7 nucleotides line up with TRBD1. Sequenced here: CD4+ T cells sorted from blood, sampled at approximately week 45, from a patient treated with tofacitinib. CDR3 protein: CASSQTGSAHGELFF. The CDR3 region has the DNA TGCGCCAGCAGCCAGACAGGGTCGGCGCACGGGGAGCTGTTTTTT.